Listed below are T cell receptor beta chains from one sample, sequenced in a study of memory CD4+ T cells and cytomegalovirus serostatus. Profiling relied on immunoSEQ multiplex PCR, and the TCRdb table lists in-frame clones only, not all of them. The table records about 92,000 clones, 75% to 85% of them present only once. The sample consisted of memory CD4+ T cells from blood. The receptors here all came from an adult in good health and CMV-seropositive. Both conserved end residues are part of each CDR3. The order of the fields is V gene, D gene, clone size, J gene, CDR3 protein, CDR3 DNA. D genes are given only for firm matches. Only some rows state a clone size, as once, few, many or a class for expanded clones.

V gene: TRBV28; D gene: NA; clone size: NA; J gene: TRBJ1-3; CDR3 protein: CASSDRGNTIYF; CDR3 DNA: TGTGCCAGCAGTGACAGGGGAAACACCATATATTTT
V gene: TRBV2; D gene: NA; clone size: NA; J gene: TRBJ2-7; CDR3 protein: CASSTSSEQYF; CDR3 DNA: TGTGCCAGCAGTACCTCGTCCGAGCAGTACTTC
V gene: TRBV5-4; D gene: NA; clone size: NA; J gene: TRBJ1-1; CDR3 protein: CASTVGGGARGVRTEAFF; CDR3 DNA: TGTGCCAGCACCGTTGGAGGGGGGGCCCGCGGCGTAAGAACTGAAGCTTTCTTT
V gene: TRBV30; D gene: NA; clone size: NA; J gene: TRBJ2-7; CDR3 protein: CAWSVGGEQYF; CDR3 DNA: TGTGCCTGGAGCGTTGGGGGCGAGCAGTACTTC
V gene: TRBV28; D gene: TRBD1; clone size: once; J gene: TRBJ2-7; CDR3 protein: CASSSGQASAYEQYF; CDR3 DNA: TGTGCCAGCAGTTCAGGACAGGCATCGGCCTACGAGCAGTACTTC
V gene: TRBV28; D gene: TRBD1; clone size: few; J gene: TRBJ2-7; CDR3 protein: CASSPGTGVFYEQYF; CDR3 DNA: TGTGCCAGCAGTCCTGGGACAGGGGTTTTCTACGAGCAGTACTTC
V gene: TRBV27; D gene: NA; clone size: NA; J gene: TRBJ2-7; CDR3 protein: CASTPLGASRTANPRQQYF; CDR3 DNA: TGTGCCAGCACCCCCCTTGGGGCTAGCCGAACGGCTAATCCCCGACAGCAGTACTTC
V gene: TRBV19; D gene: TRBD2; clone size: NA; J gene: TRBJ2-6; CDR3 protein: CASTPNTWDYVKSGANVLTF; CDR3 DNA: TGTGCCAGTACCCCAAATACATGGGACTACGTAAAGTCTGGGGCCAACGTCCTGACTTTC
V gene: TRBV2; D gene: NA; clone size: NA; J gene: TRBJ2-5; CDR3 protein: CASSSQGGQETQYF; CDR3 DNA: TGTGCCAGCAGCTCGCAGGGTGGGCAAGAGACCCAGTACTTC
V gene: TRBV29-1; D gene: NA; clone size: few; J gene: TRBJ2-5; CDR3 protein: CSVGHQETQYF; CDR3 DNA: TGCAGCGTGGGGCATCAAGAGACCCAGTACTTC
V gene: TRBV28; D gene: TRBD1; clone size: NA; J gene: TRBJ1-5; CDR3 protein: CASSSPGTGNQPQHF; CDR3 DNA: TGTGCCAGCAGTTCGCCCGGGACAGGGAATCAGCCCCAGCATTTT
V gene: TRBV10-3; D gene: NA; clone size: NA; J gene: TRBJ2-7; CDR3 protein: CAITSGEVSEQYF; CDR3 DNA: TGTGCCATCACCTCAGGGGAAGTCAGCGAGCAGTACTTC
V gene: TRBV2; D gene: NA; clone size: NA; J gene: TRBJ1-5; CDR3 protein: CASSGGALRPQHF; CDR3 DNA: TGTGCCAGCAGTGGGGGGGCCCTTCGGCCCCAGCATTTT
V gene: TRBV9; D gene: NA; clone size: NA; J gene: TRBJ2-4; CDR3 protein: CASSVGFFQNIQYF; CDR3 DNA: TGTGCCAGCAGCGTAGGTTTCTTTCAAAACATTCAGTACTTC
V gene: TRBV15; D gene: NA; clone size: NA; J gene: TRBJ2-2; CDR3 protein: CATSRQDKPTNTGELFF; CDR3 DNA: TGTGCCACCAGCAGACAGGACAAGCCGACGAACACCGGGGAGCTGTTTTTT
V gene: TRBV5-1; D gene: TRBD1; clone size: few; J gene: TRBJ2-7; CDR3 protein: CASSGGTGFNEQYF; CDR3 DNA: TGCGCCAGCAGCGGGGGGACAGGGTTCAACGAGCAGTACTTC
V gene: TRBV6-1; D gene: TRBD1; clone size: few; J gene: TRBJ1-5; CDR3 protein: CASRRDRGLQPQHF; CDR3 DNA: TGTGCCAGCAGGCGGGACAGGGGATTGCAGCCCCAGCATTTT
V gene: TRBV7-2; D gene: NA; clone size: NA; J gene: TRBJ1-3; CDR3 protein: CASSPENTIYF; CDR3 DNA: TGTGCCAGCAGCCCAGAAAACACCATATATTTT
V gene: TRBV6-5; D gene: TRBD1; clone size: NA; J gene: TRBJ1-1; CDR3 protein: CASSISGQPNTEAFF; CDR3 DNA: TGTGCCAGCAGTATATCGGGACAGCCGAACACTGAAGCTTTCTTT
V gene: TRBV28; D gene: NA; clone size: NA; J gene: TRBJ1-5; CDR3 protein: CASSFGHQQPQHF; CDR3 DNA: TGTGCCAGCAGTTTTGGACATCAACAGCCCCAGCATTTT
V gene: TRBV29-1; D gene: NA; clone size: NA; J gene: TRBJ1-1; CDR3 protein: CSVELSSWETEAFF; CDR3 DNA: TGCAGCGTTGAACTGTCGAGTTGGGAAACTGAAGCTTTCTTT
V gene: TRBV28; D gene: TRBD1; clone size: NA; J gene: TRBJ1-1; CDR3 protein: CASSPRKLRTGGFTMNTEAFF; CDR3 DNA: TGTGCCAGCAGTCCCAGGAAGCTAAGGACAGGGGGCTTCACGATGAACACTGAAGCTTTCTTT
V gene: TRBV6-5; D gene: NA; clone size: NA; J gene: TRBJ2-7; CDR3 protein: CASTGKGPSYEQYF; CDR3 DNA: TGTGCCAGCACTGGAAAGGGCCCCTCCTACGAGCAGTACTTC
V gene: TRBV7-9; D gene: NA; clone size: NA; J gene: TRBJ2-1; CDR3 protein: CASSLGVGPYNEQFF; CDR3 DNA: TGTGCCAGCAGCTTAGGAGTGGGCCCCTACAATGAGCAGTTCTTC
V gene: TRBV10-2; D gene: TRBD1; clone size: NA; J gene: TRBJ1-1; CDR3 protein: CASRRDRQNTEAFF; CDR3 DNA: TGCGCCAGCAGGAGGGACAGACAGAACACTGAAGCTTTCTTT
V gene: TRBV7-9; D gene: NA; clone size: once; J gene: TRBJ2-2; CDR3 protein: CASSSRGQLANTGELFF; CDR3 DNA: TGTGCCAGCAGCAGCAGAGGACAGCTCGCGAACACCGGGGAGCTGTTTTTT
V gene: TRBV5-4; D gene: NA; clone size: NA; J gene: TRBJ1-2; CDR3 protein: CASSLVSGDNGYTF; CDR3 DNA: TGTGCCAGCAGCTTGGTATCAGGGGACAATGGCTACACCTTC
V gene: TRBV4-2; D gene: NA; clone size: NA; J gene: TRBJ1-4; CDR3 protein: CASSQVAGTNEKLFF; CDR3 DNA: TGTGCCAGCAGCCAAGTTGCGGGAACTAATGAAAAACTGTTTTTT
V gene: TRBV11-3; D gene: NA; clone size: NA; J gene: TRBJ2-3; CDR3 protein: CASSQGPRGGTQYF; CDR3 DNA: TGTGCCAGCAGCCAGGGGCCCAGAGGAGGGACGCAGTATTTT
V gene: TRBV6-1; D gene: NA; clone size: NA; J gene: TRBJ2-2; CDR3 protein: CASSEMRANTGELFF; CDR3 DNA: TGTGCCAGCAGTGAAATGAGGGCGAACACCGGGGAGCTGTTTTTT
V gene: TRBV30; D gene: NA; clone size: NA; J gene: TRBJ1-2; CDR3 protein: CAWSRTAYGYTF; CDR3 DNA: TGTGCCTGGAGTCGGACAGCCTATGGCTACACCTTC
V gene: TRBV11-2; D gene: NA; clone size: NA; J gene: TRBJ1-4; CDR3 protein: CASSLDPTGRGNEKLFF; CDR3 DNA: TGTGCCAGCAGCTTAGATCCGACGGGCCGGGGGAATGAAAAACTGTTTTTT
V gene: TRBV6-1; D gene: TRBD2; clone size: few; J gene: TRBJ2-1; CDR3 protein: CASSGGRLAGVNEQFF; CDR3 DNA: TGTGCCAGCAGTGGGGGGCGGCTAGCGGGAGTCAATGAGCAGTTCTTC
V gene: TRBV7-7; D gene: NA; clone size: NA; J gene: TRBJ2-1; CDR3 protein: CASSGRQRSSYNEQFF; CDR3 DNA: TGTGCTAGCAGCGGGCGACAGAGGAGCTCCTACAATGAGCAGTTCTTC
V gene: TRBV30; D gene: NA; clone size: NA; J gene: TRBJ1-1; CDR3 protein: CAWETVGVGTEAFF; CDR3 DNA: TGTGCCTGGGAGACCGTGGGGGTGGGCACTGAAGCTTTCTTT
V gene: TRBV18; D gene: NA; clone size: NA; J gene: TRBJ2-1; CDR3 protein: CASSPVSGDEQFF; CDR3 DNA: TGTGCCAGCTCACCCGTTAGCGGCGATGAGCAGTTCTTC
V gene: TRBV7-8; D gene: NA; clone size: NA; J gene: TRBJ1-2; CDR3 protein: CASSLDGIYGYTF; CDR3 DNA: TGTGCCAGCAGCTTAGACGGAATCTATGGCTACACCTTC
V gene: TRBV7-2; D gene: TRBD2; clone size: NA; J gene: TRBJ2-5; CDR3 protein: CASSWTSGSETQYF; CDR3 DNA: TGTGCCAGCAGTTGGACTAGCGGGAGCGAGACCCAGTACTTC
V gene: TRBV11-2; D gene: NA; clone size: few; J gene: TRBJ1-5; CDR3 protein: CASSYSLGGRNQPQHF; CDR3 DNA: TGTGCCAGCAGCTACAGTCTAGGGGGACGCAATCAGCCCCAGCATTTT
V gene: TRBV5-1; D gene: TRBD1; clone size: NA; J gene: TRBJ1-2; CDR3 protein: CASSLGQGAGGYTF; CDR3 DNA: TGCGCCAGCAGCTTGGGACAGGGGGCCGGTGGCTACACCTTC
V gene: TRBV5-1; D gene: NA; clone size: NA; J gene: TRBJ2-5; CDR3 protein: CASSLVSLQETQYF; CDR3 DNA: TGCGCCAGCAGCTTGGTCTCACTCCAAGAGACCCAGTACTTC
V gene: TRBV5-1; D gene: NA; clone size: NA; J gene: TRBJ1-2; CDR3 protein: CASSATDSNYGYTF; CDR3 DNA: TGCGCCAGCAGCGCGACAGACTCTAACTATGGCTACACCTTC
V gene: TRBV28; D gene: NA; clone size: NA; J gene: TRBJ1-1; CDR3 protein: CASSFAGGYTEAFF; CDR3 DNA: TGTGCCAGCAGTTTCGCGGGGGGCTACACTGAAGCTTTCTTT
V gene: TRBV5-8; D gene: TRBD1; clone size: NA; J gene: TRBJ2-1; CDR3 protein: CASSLGTGRNEQFF; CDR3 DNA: TGTGCCAGCAGCCTAGGGACAGGGCGCAATGAGCAGTTCTTC
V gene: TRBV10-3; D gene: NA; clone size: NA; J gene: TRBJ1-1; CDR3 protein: CAIRTGLMNTEAFF; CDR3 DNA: TGTGCCATCAGAACAGGGTTGATGAACACTGAAGCTTTCTTT
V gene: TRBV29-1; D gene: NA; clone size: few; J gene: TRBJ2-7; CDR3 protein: CSGDFGYEQYF; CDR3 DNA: TGCAGCGGGGATTTCGGTTACGAGCAGTACTTC
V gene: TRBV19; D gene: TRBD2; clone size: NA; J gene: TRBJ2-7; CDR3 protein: CASSIGAGGSYEQYF; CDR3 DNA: TGTGCCAGTAGTATTGGAGCGGGAGGCTCGTACGAGCAGTACTTC
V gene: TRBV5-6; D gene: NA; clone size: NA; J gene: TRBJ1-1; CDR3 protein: CASSLLIRGTNTEAFF; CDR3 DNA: TGTGCCAGCAGCTTGTTAATAAGGGGCACGAACACTGAAGCTTTCTTT
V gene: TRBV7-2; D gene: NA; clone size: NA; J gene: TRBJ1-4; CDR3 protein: CASSLKKTSTNEKLFF; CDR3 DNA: TGTGCCAGCAGCTTAAAAAAGACGTCAACTAATGAAAAACTGTTTTTT
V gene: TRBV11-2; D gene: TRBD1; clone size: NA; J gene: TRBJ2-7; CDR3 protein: CASSRDRRSYEQYF; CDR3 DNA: TGTGCCAGCAGCCGGGACAGGCGCTCCTACGAGCAGTACTTC
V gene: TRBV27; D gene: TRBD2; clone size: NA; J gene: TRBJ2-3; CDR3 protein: CASFEAGRRTQYF; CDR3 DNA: TGTGCCAGCTTTGAAGCGGGGCGACGGACGCAGTATTTT
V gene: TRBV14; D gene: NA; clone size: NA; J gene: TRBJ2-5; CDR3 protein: CASSPRGARETQYF; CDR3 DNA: TGTGCCAGCAGCCCCAGGGGAGCCCGAGAGACCCAGTACTTC
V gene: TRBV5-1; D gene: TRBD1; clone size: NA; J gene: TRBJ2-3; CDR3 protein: CASSVQGLSTDTQYF; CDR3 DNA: TGCGCCAGCAGCGTACAGGGGTTATCGACAGATACGCAGTATTTT